This is a list of T cell receptor beta chains from one sample in a study of CD4 T cells in relation to SARS-CoV-2 and coronaviruses. TCRdb keeps only in-frame clones here, not all; method: immunoSEQ multiplex PCR. Altogether under 70,000 clones are present, 75% to 90% being singletons, with the ten largest covering 1.4%. Input material: memory CD4+ T cells from PBMCs. Source of these receptors: a human donor in good health. Each CDR3 is given with its conserved first and last residue. Each record gives: CDR3 protein, V gene, clone size. Size values are once, few and many counts, or a class for expanded clones, and some rows have none.

CASSWIRNLNTEAFF	TRBV6-2/TRBV6-3	.
CASTSGSYNSPLHF	TRBV27	.
CATSDGQGHEQYF	TRBV24-1	.
CASSSPDGTGPTEAFF	TRBV6-6	.
CASSGAVQETQYF	TRBV5-1	few
CASSHRSGGAFF	TRBV19	.
CASSQVDTQYF	TRBV3-1/TRBV3-2	.
CASSHLRGPTYNSPLHF	TRBV3-1/TRBV3-2	.
CASNQGTSEQYF	TRBV5-1	.
CASKLAGSEKLFF	TRBV2	.
CASSDSGRATGELFF	TRBV6-2/TRBV6-3	.
CASSEFWQNTEAFF	TRBV6-4	.
CASSLGGSAHEQYF	TRBV7-3	.
CASSLGDGTGNNLAKNIQYF	TRBV9	.
CASSLAGQPNEKLFF	TRBV5-1	.
CSASWPRNYNEQFF	TRBV20-1	.
CASSYSKALEGTWFQPQHF	TRBV6-2/TRBV6-3	once
CASSSDRGLSSTGELFF	TRBV6-2/TRBV6-3	.
CASSSTGTGKKTQYF	TRBV6-5	.
CASNLIGQGRRYGYTF	TRBV11-2	.
CASSQRTGMESYNSPLHF	TRBV14	.
CASSWDWTGGIEKLFF	TRBV6-5	.
CASSIGLAGRGPRGANVLTF	TRBV19	.
CASSQDGQGNYGYTF	TRBV4-2	.